One sample yielded the 31 T cell receptor beta chains listed below, sequenced in a study of cytomegalovirus exposure and HLA in healthy donors. It was with 60 Vbeta and 13 Jbeta primers that the PCR ran. Produced via immunoSEQ multiplex PCR; TCRdb's table is partial and in-frame only. The sample has 170,000 or so clones, over 65% seen once. Source material: PBMCs. The source is a woman aged 40 to 49 in good health and CMV-seronegative.

This sequence joins TRBV27 and TRBJ1-5; TRBD1 is a possible D gene (5 bases). This CDR3 is built from 14 residues. The ends were cut back, 6 bases at V and 4 bases at J, with 13 bases in the middle. The germline CDR1 and CDR2 sequences are MNHEY and SMNVEV (reference sequence). CDR3 sequence (DNA): TGTGCCAGCAGGGTGACAGCCGCTAATCAGCCCCAGCATTTT. Translating gives CASRVTAANQPQHF.

The gene calls are TRBV5-6 and TRBJ2-5; 8 nucleotides align to TRBD2. CDR1 is SGHDT, CDR2 YYEEEE, per germline. Trimming at V came to 0 bases and at J to 0 bases, leaving 4 bases not matched to a gene. This CDR3 contains 16 residues. The CDR3 region is CASSLVSSGYQETQYF. CDR3 in DNA: TGTGCCAGCAGCTTGGTATCTAGCGGGTACCAAGAGACCCAGTACTTC.

This clone was seen only once. The chain has TRBV5-1 and TRBJ2-1, with TRBD2 matching 9 bases. V gave up 7 bases and J gave up 0 bases; unmatched junction bases: 17. CDR3 size: 19 residues. The V gene's germline CDR1 is SGHRS and CDR2 YFSETQ. The CDR3 sequence is CASGSPRSGGSSSYNEQFF. DNA of the CDR3: TGCGCCAGCGGAAGTCCCCGTAGCGGGGGTTCAAGCTCCTACAATGAGCAGTTCTTC.

The rearrangement links TRBV19 to TRBJ1-1, with no clear D. The V gene lost 7 bases and the J gene lost 4 bases, with 13 bases spanning the gap. CDR1 and CDR2 (germline): LNHDA, SQIVND (reference sequence). This CDR3 is built from 13 residues. The CDR3 region has the DNA TGTGCCAGTACCCACCCCCGGGGCACTGAAGCTTTCTTT. Its translation is CASTHPRGTEAFF.

The V and J genes are TRBV28 and TRBJ1-1; D is perhaps TRBD1 (5 bases). Germline assignment: CDR1 MDHEN and CDR2 SYDVKM. The germline V and J ends were trimmed by 10 bases and 5 bases, with 17 bases remaining between them. This CDR3 region has 13 residues. This chain's CDR3 is CATSTGGQTEAFF. The DNA of the CDR3 is TGTGCCACCTCGACCGGGGGTCAGACTGAAGCTTTCTTT.

This clone has a single count. The chain joins TRBV27 to TRBJ2-3, with TRBD1 as a possible D gene (6 bases). The CDR3 loop spans 16 amino acids. CDR1 is MNHEY and CDR2 is SMNVEV in the germline V gene (reference sequence). The V gene lost 2 bases and the J gene lost 7 bases, with 19 bases spanning the gap. The CDR3 DNA reads TGTGCCAGCAGTTTAGGGACAACCCCCGCGGGCCATACGCAGTATTTT. It is translated as CASSLGTTPAGHTQYF.

J is TRBJ1-2 and V is TRBV6-5; maybe TRBD1 (5 bases). Germline V gives CDR1 MNHEY, CDR2 SVGAGI. The V gene lost 2 bases and the J gene lost 6 bases, with 16 bases spanning the gap. The CDR3 is made up of 15 amino acids. The CDR3 bases are TGTGCCAGCAGTTACAATGCTTTCTTCAGGGATGGCTACACCTTC. This codes for CASSYNAFFRDGYTF.

The CDR3 here is CAIPHPLNTEAFF. In nucleotides, the CDR3 is TGTGCCATTCCACACCCACTGAACACTGAAGCTTTCTTT. The chain has TRBV6-5 and TRBJ1-1; D uncertain. The length of the CDR3 is 13 residues. The germline V gene has CDR1 MNHEY and CDR2 SVGAGI. Trimming removed 10 bases from V and 0 bases from J, with 12 bases in between.

The chain has TRBV5-8 and TRBJ2-7; 7 nucleotides line up with TRBD1. The V and J ends lost 3 bases and 1 base, in that order; junction bases with no gene match: 4. Germline CDR1 and CDR2: SGHTS and YDEGEE. The CDR3 has 14 amino acids. The CDR3 loop is CASSSLGQSYEQYF. As DNA, the CDR3 is TGTGCCAGCAGCTCTTTGGGACAGTCCTACGAGCAGTACTTC. Combining the CDR3 with reference TRBV5-8 and TRBJ2-7 gives the whole variable domain EAGVTQSPTHLIKTRGQQATLRCSPISGHTSVYWYQQALGLGLQFLLWYDEGEERNRGNFPPRFSGRQFPNYSSELNVNALELEDSALYLCASSSLGQSYEQYFGPGTRLTVT.

As to this clone: The junction differs from germline at one of its ends, possibly a read error. This chain connects TRBV20-1 to TRBJ1-4; 7 nucleotides line up with TRBD1. Germline V gene lookup returns CDR1 DFQATT and CDR2 SNEGSKA (reference sequence). CDR3 length: 11 residues. The CDR3 bases are TGCAGTGCTAGGGGCTTGAGGGGGCGGGGTTTT. Its translation is CSARGLRGRGF.

This clone appeared once. V gene TRBV7-3 combines with J gene TRBJ2-3, with 7 bases lining up with TRBD1. CDR3 length equals 16 residues. V trimming: 2 bases; J trimming: 2 bases; junction bases outside the gene matches: 7. Germline-derived CDR1 and CDR2 are SGHTA and FQGTGA. The CDR3 DNA reads as TGTGCCAGCAGCTTAGACAGGGCCCGGGCCACAGATACGCAGTATTTT. This encodes CASSLDRARATDTQYF.

This chain joins TRBV2 and TRBJ1-5, with D possibly being TRBD1 (5 bases). Per the germline V gene, CDR1 is SNHLY and CDR2 is FYNNEI. V lost 6 bases and J lost 2, with 8 bases in between. The CDR3 runs to 13 residues. CDR3 residues: CASRQGGNQPQHF. The CDR3 DNA sequence: TGTGCCAGCAGGCAGGGCGGCAATCAGCCCCAGCATTTT. Supplemented by reference TRBV2 and TRBJ1-5, the full variable domain reads EPEVTQTPSHQVTQMGQEVILRCVPISNHLYFYWYRQILGQKVEFLVSFYNNEISEKSEIFDDQFSVERPDGSNFTLKIRSTKLEDSAMYFCASRQGGNQPQHFGDGTRLSIL.

CDR3 residues: CASSSQRVLYKTGGTDTQYF. The DNA for the CDR3 is TGTGCCAGCAGTTCCCAGCGGGTCCTATATAAAACGGGGGGCACAGATACGCAGTATTTT. The J gene is TRBJ2-3, the V gene TRBV27; weak D call: TRBD2 (6 bases). The CDR3 is made up of 20 amino acids. Trimming removed 4 bases at V and 1 base at J, with 27 bases between. The germline V gene has CDR1 MNHEY and CDR2 SMNVEV (reference sequence).

The rearrangement links TRBV29-1 to TRBJ2-5; 7 bases align to TRBD1. The J call may be wrong; the DNA end is better matched by TRBJ2-7. CDR1 SQVTM and CDR2 ANQGSEA come from the germline V gene. There are 14 residues in the CDR3. CDR3 sequence: CSVWVWDSKAEQYF. CDR3 sequence (DNA): TGCAGCGTCTGGGTCTGGGACAGTAAAGCCGAGCAGTACTTC.

Only a few counts were recorded for this clone. The chain combines TRBV7-9 with TRBJ1-4, with 10 bases aligning to TRBD1. Germline V gene sequence: CDR1 SEHNR, CDR2 FQNEAQ (reference sequence). V gave up 2 bases and J gave up 7 bases; unmatched junction bases: 4. The CDR3 covers 15 residues. CDR3 coding DNA: TGTGCCAGCAGCTTATCTGACAGGGGGCCTGAAAAACTGTTTTTT. Translating it yields CASSLSDRGPEKLFF.

The V gene is TRBV7-2, the J gene TRBJ2-1; perhaps TRBD1 as D (5 bases). This CDR3 region has 15 residues. V dropped 1 base and J dropped 5 bases, with 12 bases sitting between them. The V gene's germline CDR1 is SGHTA and CDR2 FQGNSA. As DNA, the CDR3 is TGTGCCAGCAGCTTAGTTGGCAGGGCCCACAATGAGCAGTTCTTC. Residues: CASSLVGRAHNEQFF.

The chain employs TRBV18 and TRBJ1-4, with D tentatively TRBD1 (6 bases). The CDR3 is 13 amino acids. Trimming stripped 5 bases from V and 5 bases from J, with 9 bases between. Germline V CDR1 and CDR2: KGHSH, LQKENI. CDR3 nucleotides: TGTGCCAGCTCAGCCGGACAGAATGAAAAACTGTTTTTT. Its translation is CASSAGQNEKLFF.

This clone showed up just a few times. V usage is TRBV18 and J usage is TRBJ2-5, with no clear D. Trimming cost V 3 bases and J 5 bases, with 4 bases left between them. The germline V gene encodes CDR1 KGHSH and CDR2 LQKENI. This CDR3 has 11 residues. The CDR3 coding sequence is TGTGCCAGCTCACCGGAGGAGACCCAGTACTTC. Encoded protein: CASSPEETQYF.

V usage is TRBV19 and J usage is TRBJ2-1, with 8 bases that match TRBD1. Germline values: CDR1 LNHDA, CDR2 SQIVND (reference sequence). The junction had 6 bases not matched to a gene; V was cut back by 1 base and J by 4 bases. The CDR3 is 16 residues long. The CDR3 coding sequence is TGTGCCAGTAGTATAGGCCGACAGGGGCTGTACAATGAGCAGTTCTTC. Amino acids: CASSIGRQGLYNEQFF.

V usage is TRBV5-5 and J usage is TRBJ1-5, with TRBD1 matching over 7 bases. The CDR3 is 14 amino acids. V shed 4 bases, J shed 4 bases, and the junction held 5 bases outside the gene matches. Germline V gene lookup returns CDR1 SGHKS and CDR2 YYEKEE (reference sequence). The CDR3 spells CASSRDRPNQPQHF. The CDR3 DNA reads as TGTGCCAGCAGCAGGGACAGACCGAATCAGCCCCAGCATTTT.

This clone has only one observation. This CDR3 reads CASIETGEWTEAFF. The CDR3 DNA follows: TGCGCCAGCATAGAAACAGGGGAATGGACTGAAGCTTTCTTT. V is TRBV10-2 and J is TRBJ1-1, with TRBD1 identical over 7 bases. The CDR3 runs 14 residues. V trimming: 7 bases; J trimming: 5 bases; junction bases outside the gene matches: 10. Germline assignment: CDR1 WSHSY and CDR2 SAAADI.

The V and J genes are TRBV10-2 and TRBJ1-2, with 9 positions matching TRBD1. With V trimmed by 2 bases and J by 4 bases, 5 bases remained unmatched. The CDR3 spans 15 residues. CDR1 and CDR2 from the germline V gene are WSHSY and SAAADI. Here the CDR3 DNA reads TGCGCCAGCAGTGAGAGGGGACAGGGAGCCTATGGCTACACCTTC. It is translated as CASSERGQGAYGYTF.

The V call is TRBV7-7, the J call TRBJ1-6; 7 bases are shared with TRBD1. This CDR3 spans 13 amino acids. The germline CDR1 and CDR2 sequences are SSHAT and FNYEAQ (reference sequence). V shed 5 bases, J shed 9 bases, and the junction held 4 bases outside the gene matches. The DNA for the CDR3 is TGTGCCAGCAGCCGAGGGGGCATTTCACCCCTCCACTTT. Its translation is CASSRGGISPLHF. The full variable domain, in which reference TRBV7-7 and TRBJ1-6 provide the parts outside the CDR3, is GAGVSQSPRYKVTKRGQDVTLRCDPISSHATLYWYQQALGQGPEFLTYFNYEAQPDKSGLPSDRFSAERPEGSISTLTIQRTEQRDSAMYRCASSRGGISPLHFGNGTRLTVT.

A few counts support this clone. This sequence joins TRBV5-4 and TRBJ2-7, with 11 bases matching TRBD1. CDR1 is SGHNT and CDR2 is YYREEE in the germline V gene (reference sequence). Germline trimming cut 0 bases from V and 2 bases from J; bases unmatched to any gene: 1. The CDR3 spans 15 residues. The CDR3 reads CASSLGGQGAYEQYF. The DNA of the CDR3 is TGTGCCAGCAGCTTGGGGGGACAGGGGGCCTACGAGCAGTACTTC.

This clone showed up just once. The rearrangement links TRBV7-3 to TRBJ2-7; 7 positions match TRBD2. CDR1 and CDR2 (germline): SGHTA, FQGTGA. The trim removed 5 bases at V and 7 bases at J, leaving 5 bases unmatched. This CDR3 is built from 12 residues. The CDR3 sequence is CASSRLAGEQYF. The CDR3 nucleotides are TGTGCCAGCAGCCGACTAGCAGGGGAGCAGTACTTC.

The rearrangement joins TRBV2 to TRBJ2-1; 10 nucleotides agree with TRBD1. With 6 bases clipped from V and 7 bases from J, the junction kept 9 bases outside the gene matches. Germline V CDR1 and CDR2: SNHLY, FYNNEI. There are 15 residues in the CDR3. DNA of the CDR3: TGTGCCAGCAGCCCCGCCGGACAGGGGGAAAATGAGCAGTTCTTC. This translates into CASSPAGQGENEQFF. Supplemented by reference TRBV2 and TRBJ2-1, the full variable domain reads EPEVTQTPSHQVTQMGQEVILRCVPISNHLYFYWYRQILGQKVEFLVSFYNNEISEKSEIFDDQFSVERPDGSNFTLKIRSTKLEDSAMYFCASSPAGQGENEQFFGPGTRLTVL.

Only one count was recorded for this clone. This chain links TRBV21-1 with TRBJ1-6. TRBV21-1 is a pseudogene. This CDR3 is built from 16 residues. The CDR3 spells CASSALGGAVNSPLHF. The DNA of the CDR3 is TGTGCCAGCAGTGCTTTGGGAGGGGCCGTTAATTCACCCCTCCACTTT.

This clone appeared once. The CDR3 protein is CASSLDRDRSNVLTF. In DNA form, the CDR3 reads TGTGCCAGCAGCCTCGACAGGGACCGATCCAACGTCCTGACTTTC. The V call is TRBV4-2, the J call TRBJ2-6; 7 positions match TRBD1. J was trimmed by 8 bases and V by 4 bases; bases with no gene match: 8. The germline V gene has CDR1 LGHNA and CDR2 YNFKEQ. The CDR3 totals 15 residues.

This clone was observed a single time. The chain employs TRBV6-5 and TRBJ2-1; 9 positions match TRBD2. The V gene end was trimmed by 4 bases and the J gene end by 2 bases; junction bases not matched to a gene: 3. CDR3 length: 15 residues. The V gene's germline CDR1 is MNHEY and CDR2 SVGAGI. CDR3 region: CASSLAGVTYNEQFF. CDR3 in DNA: TGTGCCAGCAGTTTAGCGGGGGTTACCTACAATGAGCAGTTCTTC.

The V and J genes are TRBV13 and TRBJ1-5; D call uncertain. The germline V gene has CDR1 PRHDT and CDR2 FYEKMQ (reference sequence). This CDR3 has 12 residues. The V end was cut by 2 bases, the J end by 6 bases, with 5 bases between. The CDR3, as DNA: TGTGCCAGCAGCTTACTAGGTCAGCCCCAGCATTTT. This encodes CASSLLGQPQHF.

The J gene is TRBJ2-3, the V gene TRBV6-6, with 12 bases fitting TRBD2. Germline V gene lookup returns CDR1 MNHNY and CDR2 SVGAGI (reference sequence). Unmatched junction bases numbered 4, after V lost 5 bases and J lost 7 bases. The CDR3 spans 14 residues. The DNA of the CDR3 is TGTGCCAGCAGTCTAGCGGGGGGGCCAAATACGCAGTATTTT. Encoded protein: CASSLAGGPNTQYF.